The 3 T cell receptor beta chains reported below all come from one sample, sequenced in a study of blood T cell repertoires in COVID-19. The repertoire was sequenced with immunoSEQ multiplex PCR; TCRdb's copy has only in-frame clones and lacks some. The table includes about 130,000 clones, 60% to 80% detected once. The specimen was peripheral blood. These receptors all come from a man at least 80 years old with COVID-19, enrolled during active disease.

DNA of the CDR3: TGTGCCAGCAGCCAAGTGCATGCGGGGCCTGGAAACACCATATATTTT. This codes for CASSQVHAGPGNTIYF. This chain connects TRBV3-1 (or the pseudogene TRBV3-2) to TRBJ1-3, with D tentatively TRBD1 (5 bases). Germline assignment: CDR1 LGHDT and CDR2 YNNKEL (reference sequence). V lost 1 base and J lost 2, with 12 bases in between. This CDR3 has 16 amino acids.

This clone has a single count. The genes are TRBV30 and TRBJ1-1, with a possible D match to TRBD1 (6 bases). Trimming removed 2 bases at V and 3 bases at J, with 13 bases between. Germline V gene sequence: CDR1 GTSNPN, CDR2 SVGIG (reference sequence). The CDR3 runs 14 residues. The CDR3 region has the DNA TGTGCCTGGAGTACCACAGGGAAGGACACTGAAGCTTTCTTT. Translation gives CAWSTTGKDTEAFF.

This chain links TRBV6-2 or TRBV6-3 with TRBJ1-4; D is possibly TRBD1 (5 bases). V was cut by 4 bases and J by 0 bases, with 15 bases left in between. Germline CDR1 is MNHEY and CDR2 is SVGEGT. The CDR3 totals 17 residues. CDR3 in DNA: TGTGCCAGCAGTTTCCCGCCTAACAGGCCAACTAATGAAAAACTGTTTTTT. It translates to CASSFPPNRPTNEKLFF.